This T cell receptor beta chain is drawn from a study of T cells after posttransplantation cyclophosphamide. The study's findings and limits: Recipient CMV seropositivity and CMV reactivation strongly tracked TRB clonality. Later blood repertoires were often dominated by clones from the donor CD8+ memory compartment. Skin or GI-infiltrating T cells shared few TRB sequences with blood.

A note on this clone: The antigen remains undetermined.

Treatment was busulfan-fludarabine conditioning, a marrow graft, and cyclophosphamide on days +3 and +4. Using immunoSEQ multiplex PCR, the repertoire was profiled, and TCRdb retains in-frame clones only, with some absent. The sample has approximately 5,100 clones, 75% to 90% seen once. CDR1 and CDR2 from the germline V gene are MNHEY and SVGAGI. The CDR3 extends over 13 amino acids. Deletions cut 6 bases from V and 4 bases from J, with 10 bases between. This clonotype was obtained from a male patient aged 45 to 59 who received an allogeneic stem cell transplant from a related donor and was CMV-positive. A subset of T cells may come from the graft donor. Here the sequenced sample was PBMCs, taken after allogeneic stem cell transplant with posttransplant cyclophosphamide. The V and J genes are TRBV6-5 and TRBJ2-1, with D possibly TRBD2 on 5 matching bases. The CDR3 nucleotides read TGTGCCAGCAGCCCCCCGGGATACAATGAGCAGTTCTTC. This encodes CASSPPGYNEQFF.